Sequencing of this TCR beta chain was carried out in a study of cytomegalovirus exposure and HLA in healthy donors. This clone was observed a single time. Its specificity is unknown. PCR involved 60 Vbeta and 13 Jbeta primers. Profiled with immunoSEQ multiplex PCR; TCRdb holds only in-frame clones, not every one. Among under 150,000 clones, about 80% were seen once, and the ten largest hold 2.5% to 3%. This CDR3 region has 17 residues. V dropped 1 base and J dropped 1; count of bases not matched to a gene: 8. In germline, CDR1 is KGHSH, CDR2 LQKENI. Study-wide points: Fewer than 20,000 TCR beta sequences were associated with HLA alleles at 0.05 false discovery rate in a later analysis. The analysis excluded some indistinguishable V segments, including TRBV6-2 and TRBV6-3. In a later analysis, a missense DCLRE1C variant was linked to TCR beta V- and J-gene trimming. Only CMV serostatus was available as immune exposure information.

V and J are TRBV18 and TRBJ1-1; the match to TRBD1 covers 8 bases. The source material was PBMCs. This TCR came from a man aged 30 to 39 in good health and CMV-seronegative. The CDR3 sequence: CASSPRPGGSGNTEAFF. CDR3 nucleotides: TGTGCCAGCTCACCACGGCCAGGGGGCTCTGGGAACACTGAAGCTTTCTTT.